This T cell receptor beta chain comes out of a study of breast tumors, draining lymph nodes, adjacent tissues (dated by TCRdb to 2015 to 2016). Turning to the overall study: Breast cancer patients provided tumor, adjacent nontumor tissue and axillary lymph nodes, and the study compared the TCR beta repertoires across these three sources. In human breast cancer, the study set out to assess how tumor, surrounding tissue and draining lymph node repertoires relate to one another and whether T cells might be exchanged between them.

Overall study results and their limits: The similarity between tumor and nontumor tissue repertoires was significantly greater in luminal-like breast cancer than in basal-like breast cancer. The study presented the conclusion that tumor T cells originate in lymph nodes as consistent with a hypothesis, not as something directly demonstrated. Tumor T-cell repertoires showed less diversity than lymph node repertoires and more diversity than nontumor tissue repertoires, and tumor T-cell repertoires showed preferential V and J gene usage. The data were judged consistent with most tumor T cells deriving from the lymph node and then expanding within tumor tissue.

Adjacent samples consisted of nontumor breast tissue surrounding the tumor. The reads were generated on an Illumina HiSeq 2000. TCR beta chain libraries were generated through multiplex PCR amplification. The amplified TCR beta chain products were analyzed by high-throughput sequencing. Through fastp at Q25 and MiXCR, TCRdb rebuilt clones from the public reads, retaining in-frame beta chains. One record per CDR3 amino acid sequence lists the most common genes and DNA. The sample has around 16,000 distinct CDR3 sequences on record, around half of them singletons. 16% of the sample goes to the ten largest clones. This clonotype is assessed as medium-sized (0.01 to 0.1%). It has no known antigen specificity. Base qualities were left out, and no much larger clone turns up one base away. The TCR comes from a female donor with breast cancer. Some clones in this sample may be carry-over from other donors' samples. What was sequenced was tumor-adjacent breast tissue.

Read as DNA, the sequence is TGTGCCAGCAGTTTAGAGGGGTTAGAGACCCAGTACTTC. It encodes CASSLEGLETQYF. This chain joins TRBV28 to TRBJ2-5; the D element might be TRBD1 or TRBD2, as each aligns at 5 bases. The CDR3 contains 13 residues, cysteine and phenylalanine counted. Only the CDR3 part of the read is kept: 39 bases, read in frame from the first base. CDR1 and CDR2 are drawn from the germline V gene: MDHEN, SYDVKM. V is pared back by 2 bases and J by 4 bases, with 8 bases lying between the germline termini.